The source of this TCR beta chain is a study of blood T cell repertoires in COVID-19. Across the whole study: The samples span acute and convalescent COVID-19 from the United States, Italy and Spain. In each case, the material was cDNA or gDNA derived from T cells, B-cell-depleted T cells, or PBMCs.

The V gene lost 0 bases and the J gene lost 3 bases, with 12 bases spanning the gap. The CDR3 length is 16 residues. CDR1 SGHTA and CDR2 FQGNSA come from the germline V gene. Authors' analysis steps: How many nucleated cells were present was estimated from reference gene primer amplification. Libraries were prepared by immunoSEQ multiplex PCR; TCRdb keeps only in-frame clonotypes and omits some of them. V and J calls and clone size are copied from that table; D and trimming were computed from the DNA. The sample shows roughly 120,000 clones, around 88% of them seen only once. Sequencing was performed on peripheral blood. This receptor was obtained from a woman aged 50 to 60 with active or convalescent COVID-19. The chain links TRBV7-2 to TRBJ2-1, with D possibly being TRBD2 (5 bases). The chain's CDR3 is CASSLAIGKSYNEQFF. The CDR3 bases are TGTGCCAGCAGCTTAGCGATCGGGAAAAGCTACAATGAGCAGTTCTTC.